This record concerns one T cell receptor (beta chain) sequence. This CDR3 contains 15 residues. Germline V gene data show CDR1 as SEHNR and CDR2 as FQNEAQ (reference sequence). V dropped 1 base and J dropped 5; count of bases not matched to a gene: 5. This entry belongs to a study of human T cells and chemical hapten exposure. The time point is: pre-sensitization, week 0. Sample treatment: therapeutic diphenylcyclopropenone sensitization with weekly scalp DPC. Using its own MiXCR run on the RACE reads, TCRdb lists one record per CDR3 protein. The repertoire includes about 110,000 distinct CDR3 sequences, roughly 12% of them detected once, and roughly 1.6% sits in the top ten.

This rearrangement joins TRBV7-9 to TRBJ2-1; 7 positions match TRBD2. This sequence was found in a woman in her forties or fifties with alopecia areata. Some clones in this sample may be carry-over from other donors' samples. The starting material was whole blood, obtained in connection with sensitization to the hapten diphenylcyclopropenone (DPC). CDR3 sequence (DNA): TGTGCCAGCAGCTTAGAAGCGGGGAATAACAATGAGCAGTTCTTC. Its protein is CASSLEAGNNNEQFF.